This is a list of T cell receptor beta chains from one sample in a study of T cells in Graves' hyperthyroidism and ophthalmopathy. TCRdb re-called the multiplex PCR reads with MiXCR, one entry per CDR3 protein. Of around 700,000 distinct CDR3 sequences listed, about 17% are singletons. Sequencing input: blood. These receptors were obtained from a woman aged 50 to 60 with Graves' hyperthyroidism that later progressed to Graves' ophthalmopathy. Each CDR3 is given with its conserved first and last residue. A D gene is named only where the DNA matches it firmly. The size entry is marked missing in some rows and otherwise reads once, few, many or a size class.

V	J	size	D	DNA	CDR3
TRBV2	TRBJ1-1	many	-	TGTGCCAGCAGTGGAACAAAGATGAACACTGAAGCTTTCTTT	CASSGTKMNTEAFF
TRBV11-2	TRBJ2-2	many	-	TGTGCCAGCAGCCCGACAACCGGACCCCTAACCGGGGAGCTGTTTTTT	CASSPTTGPLTGELFF
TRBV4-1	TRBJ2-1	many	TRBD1	TGCGCCAGCAGCCTCCCGGGACAGGGCAATGAGCAGTTCTTC	CASSLPGQGNEQFF
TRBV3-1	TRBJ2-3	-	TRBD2	TGTGCCAGCAGCCAGGGTAGCGGGGGGGCCTCCACAGATACGCAGTATTTT	CASSQGSGGASTDTQYF
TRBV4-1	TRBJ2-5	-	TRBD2	TGCGCCAGCAGCCAAGGGCCTAGCGGGTATCAAGAGACCCAGTACTTC	CASSQGPSGYQETQYF
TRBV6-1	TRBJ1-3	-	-	TGTGCCAGCAGTATTGCAGGAGGGTCAGGTGGAAACACCATATATTTT	CASSIAGGSGGNTIYF
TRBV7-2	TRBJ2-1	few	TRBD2	TGTGCCAGCACCGACGTACTAGCGGGGGGGTCCTACAATGAGCAGTTCTTC	CASTDVLAGGSYNEQFF
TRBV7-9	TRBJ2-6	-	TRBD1	TGTGCCAGCAGCTTTACCGGGACAGGGATATCTGGGGCCAACGTCCTGACTTTC	CASSFTGTGISGANVLTF
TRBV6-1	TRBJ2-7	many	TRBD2	TGTGCCAGCAGTCCCGAAGGCGGGGGCTCCTACGAGCAGTACTTC	CASSPEGGGSYEQYF
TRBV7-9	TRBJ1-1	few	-	TGTGCCGGACGGAGGGAGAACACTGAAGCTTTCTTT	CAGRRENTEAFF
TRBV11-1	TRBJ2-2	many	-	TGTGCCAGCAGCTTAGCCGGGGAGGTTTCCGGGGAGCTGTTTTTT	CASSLAGEVSGELFF
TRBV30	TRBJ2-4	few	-	TGTGCCTGGCATAGTCCCAAAAACATTCAGTACTTC	CAWHSPKNIQYF
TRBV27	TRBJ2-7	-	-	TGTGCCAGCAGCCACACCTCCTACGAGCAGTACTTC	CASSHTSYEQYF
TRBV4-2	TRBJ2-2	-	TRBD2	TGTGCCAGCGGATTAGCGGGGGAGATGAACACCGGGGAGCTGTTTTTT	CASGLAGEMNTGELFF
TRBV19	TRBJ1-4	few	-	TGTGCCAGTAACCGCCGAAATGAAAAACTGTTTTTT	CASNRRNEKLFF
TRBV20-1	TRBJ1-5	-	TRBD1	TGCAGTGCTGCCTTTTTTCAGGGGGAATACAATCAGCCCCAGCATTTT	CSAAFFQGEYNQPQHF
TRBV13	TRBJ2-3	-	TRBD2	TGTGCCAGCAGCTTAGCATCTAGCGGGGGGACAGATACGCAGTATTTT	CASSLASSGGTDTQYF
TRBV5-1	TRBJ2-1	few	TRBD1	TGCGCCAGCAGCTTGGCCAAGGGACAGGGGTTCGGGGAGCAGTTCTTC	CASSLAKGQGFGEQFF
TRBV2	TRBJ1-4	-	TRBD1	TGTGCCGGCACAGGGGGTTTCAATGAAAAACTGTTTTTT	CAGTGGFNEKLFF
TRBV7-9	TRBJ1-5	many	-	TGTGCCAGCAGCGGAGCGGGGCTCCATCAGCCCCAGCATTTT	CASSGAGLHQPQHF
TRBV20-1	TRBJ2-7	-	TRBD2	TGCAGTGCTAGAGATACCGGCAGCGGGGGCCTGTACGAGCAGTACTTC	CSARDTGSGGLYEQYF
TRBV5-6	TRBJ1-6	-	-	TGTGCCAGCAGCTTGGGTAGAGGGAGCTCCTATAATTCACCCCTCCACTTT	CASSLGRGSSYNSPLHF
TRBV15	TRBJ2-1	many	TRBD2	TGTGCCACCAGCTCCTTGACTAGCGGGGACTCCTACAATGAGCAGTTCTTC	CATSSLTSGDSYNEQFF
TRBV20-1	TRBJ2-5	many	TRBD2	TGCAGTGCTAGAGGGAGCCCGGGGGGGGCGGAGACCCAGTACTTC	CSARGSPGGAETQYF
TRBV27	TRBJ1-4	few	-	TGTGCCAGCAGTTTCGGTGGGGCAAAACTGTTTTTT	CASSFGGAKLFF
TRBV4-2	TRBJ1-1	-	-	TGTGCCAGCAGCCCCTTAGACCGGGCTATCAACACTGAAGCTTTCTTT	CASSPLDRAINTEAFF
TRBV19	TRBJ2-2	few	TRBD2	TGTGCCAGTAATTATGCGGGGGGATACGGGGAGCTGTTTTTT	CASNYAGGYGELFF
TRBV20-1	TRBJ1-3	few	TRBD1	TGCAGTGCTGGGACAGGGGGCCGACATGGAAACACCATATATTTT	CSAGTGGRHGNTIYF
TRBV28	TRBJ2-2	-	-	TGTGCCAGCATCAGGGGCACCGGGGAGCTGTTTTTT	CASIRGTGELFF
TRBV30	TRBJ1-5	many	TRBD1	TGTGCCTGGGCCATATCCGGGACAGGGAGTCAGCCCCAGCATTTT	CAWAISGTGSQPQHF
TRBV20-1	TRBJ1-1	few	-	TGCAGTGCTACCGTTATGAACACTGAAGCTTTCTTT	CSATVMNTEAFF
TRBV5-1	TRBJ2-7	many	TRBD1	TGCGCCAGCAGCCACGGGACAGGGACCTACGAGCAGTACTTC	CASSHGTGTYEQYF
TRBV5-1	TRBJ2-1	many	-	TGCGCCAGCAGCTTGGGTAGGGGGACCTACAATGAGCAGTTCTTC	CASSLGRGTYNEQFF
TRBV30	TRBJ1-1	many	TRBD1	TGTGCCTTGGGGGACAGCGTGTCCGCTGAAGCTTTCTTT	CALGDSVSAEAFF
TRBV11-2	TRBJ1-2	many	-	TGTGCCAGCAGCTTCCTTCCCCCTAACTATGGCTACACCTTC	CASSFLPPNYGYTF
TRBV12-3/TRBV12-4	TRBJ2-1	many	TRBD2	TGTGCCAGCAGTTTGGGGGGGACCTACAATGAGCAGTTCTTC	CASSLGGTYNEQFF
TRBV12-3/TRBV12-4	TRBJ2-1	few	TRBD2	TGTGCCAGCAGTTTGCGACTAGCGGGGGCCTTGACCTACAATGAGCAGTTCTTC	CASSLRLAGALTYNEQFF
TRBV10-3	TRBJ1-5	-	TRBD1	TGTGCCATCAGTGAGATAGGACAGGGAGGTCAGCCCCAGCATTTT	CAISEIGQGGQPQHF
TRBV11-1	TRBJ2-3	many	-	TGTGCCAGCAGCTTATTTCGGGGGACAGCAGATACGCAGTATTTT	CASSLFRGTADTQYF
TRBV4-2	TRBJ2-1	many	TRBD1	TGTGCCAGCAGCCTGGGAACAGGGGTAAGCAATGAGCAGTTCTTC	CASSLGTGVSNEQFF
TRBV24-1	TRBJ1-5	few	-	TGTGCCACCAGTGACCTCAGCAATCAGCCCCAGCATTTT	CATSDLSNQPQHF
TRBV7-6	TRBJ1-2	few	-	TGTGCCAGCAGCTTAGACGTCAACTATGGCTACACCTTC	CASSLDVNYGYTF
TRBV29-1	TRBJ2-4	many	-	TGCAGCGTTGAAGATCGCCGGAGGAGGGACATTCAGTACTTC	CSVEDRRRRDIQYF